These 11 T cell receptor beta chains originate from one sample sequenced in a study of blood T cell repertoires in COVID-19. Method: immunoSEQ multiplex PCR; TCRdb's copy keeps in-frame clones and lacks some. The profile shows 140,000 to 150,000 clones, around 87% of them singletons. The specimen was PBMCs or T cells enriched from blood (not recorded which). These receptors were collected from a woman aged 25 to 39 with acute COVID-19.

The sample holds a few counts of this clone. This chain connects TRBV14 to TRBJ2-5; D remains ambiguous. V was shortened by 1 base and J by 7 bases, with 13 bases between the two germline ends. The CDR3 extends over 14 amino acids. The germline CDR1 and CDR2 sequences are SGHDN and FVKESK. The CDR3 DNA follows: TGTGCCAGCAGCCAAGCAGAATGGAGTGGGACCCAGTACTTC. It encodes CASSQAEWSGTQYF.

Only one count was recorded for this clone. As DNA, the CDR3 is TGCGCCAGCAGCTTGCGCACGGGATATGGCTACACCTTC. Amino acids: CASSLRTGYGYTF. The J gene is TRBJ1-2, the V gene TRBV5-1, with D unresolved. Trimming stripped 1 base from V and 5 bases from J, with 9 bases between. Germline V lookup: CDR1 SGHRS, CDR2 YFSETQ. The CDR3 is 13 residues long. Full variable domain (outside the CDR3, taken from reference TRBV5-1 and TRBJ1-2): KAGVTQTPRYLIKTRGQQVTLSCSPISGHRSVSWYQQTPGQGLQFLFEYFSETQRNKGNFPGRFSGRQFSNSRSEMNVSTLELGDSALYLCASSLRTGYGYTFGSGTRLTVV.

The chain has TRBV7-9 and TRBJ2-7; unclear D gene. V shed 4 bases and J shed 6 bases, with 7 bases lying between them. The V gene's germline CDR1 is SEHNR and CDR2 FQNEAQ (reference sequence). The CDR3 sequence is 11 residues long. CDR3 DNA sequence: TGTGCCAGCAGCTCAACGGGCGAGCAGTACTTC. Translation: CASSSTGEQYF.

This chain connects TRBV18 to TRBJ1-2; 7 bases are shared with TRBD1. Unmatched junction bases numbered 4, after V lost 3 bases and J lost 3 bases. In germline, CDR1 is KGHSH, CDR2 LQKENI. The CDR3 is made up of 14 amino acids. The CDR3, as DNA: TGTGCCAGCTCACCCGCACAGGGGTACTATGGCTACACCTTC. Translating gives CASSPAQGYYGYTF.

The chain joins TRBV28 to TRBJ1-2; D ambiguous. The V and J ends lost 5 bases and 8 bases respectively, with 18 bases between them. The CDR3 has 14 amino acids. CDR1 and CDR2 from the germline V gene are MDHEN and SYDVKM. DNA of the CDR3: TGTGCCAGCAGTATTCGGACGGGGTTGGGAGGCTACACCTTC. Its translation: CASSIRTGLGGYTF.

This CDR3 is CASSGAGYNSPLHF. The CDR3 DNA sequence: TGTGCCAGCAGTGGGGCAGGGTATAATTCACCCCTCCACTTT. The chain uses TRBV2 and TRBJ1-6, with D perhaps TRBD1 (5 bases). V lost 4 bases and J 4 bases, leaving 8 bases between the germline ends. This CDR3 comprises 14 residues. Germline values: CDR1 SNHLY, CDR2 FYNNEI.

J is TRBJ2-7 and V is TRBV6-2 or TRBV6-3; no definite D call. Germline CDR1 and CDR2: MNHEY and SVGEGT. This CDR3 spans 15 amino acids. The ends were cut back, 2 bases at V and 4 bases at J, with 15 bases in the middle. CDR3 nucleotides: TGTGCCAGCAGTTACGGCGGCTCGCCGGTGTACGAGCAGTACTTC. Protein product: CASSYGGSPVYEQYF.

This CDR3 reads CASSPPWGQGSEQYF. CDR3 nucleotides: TGTGCCAGCAGCCCCCCCTGGGGACAGGGCTCCGAGCAGTACTTC. V gene TRBV7-6 combines with J gene TRBJ2-7; 9 nucleotides match TRBD1. Germline V gene data show CDR1 as SGHVS and CDR2 as FNYEAQ. Germline trimming cut 5 bases from V and 6 bases from J; bases unmatched to any gene: 11. The CDR3 sequence is 15 residues long.

V gene TRBV27 combines with J gene TRBJ1-2, with D maybe TRBD1 (6 bases). The germline gives CDR1 MNHEY, CDR2 SMNVEV (reference sequence). V gave up 5 bases and J gave up 8 bases, with 15 bases separating them. The CDR3 covers 13 residues. CDR3 nucleotide sequence: TGTGCCAGCAGTCTACACACTGGGGGCGGCTACACCTTC. Translation: CASSLHTGGGYTF.

The rearrangement uses TRBV5-1 and TRBJ1-2; TRBD1 might be the D (6 bases). Trimming left V 0 bases short and J 0 bases short, with 9 bases between. The CDR3 is 15 amino acids. Looked up from germline, CDR1 is SGHRS and CDR2 is YFSETQ. CDR3 region: CASSLVTGSNYGYTF. The CDR3 DNA is TGCGCCAGCAGCTTGGTGACAGGTTCTAACTATGGCTACACCTTC.

V gene TRBV30 combines with J gene TRBJ1-5; the match to TRBD1 covers 8 bases. The CDR3 extends over 13 amino acids. With V trimmed by 7 bases and J by 2 bases, 4 bases remained unmatched. Looked up from germline, CDR1 is GTSNPN and CDR2 is SVGIG (reference sequence). Written as DNA, the CDR3 is TGTGCCTACTCACAGGGGGGCAATCAGCCCCAGCATTTT. It encodes CAYSQGGNQPQHF.